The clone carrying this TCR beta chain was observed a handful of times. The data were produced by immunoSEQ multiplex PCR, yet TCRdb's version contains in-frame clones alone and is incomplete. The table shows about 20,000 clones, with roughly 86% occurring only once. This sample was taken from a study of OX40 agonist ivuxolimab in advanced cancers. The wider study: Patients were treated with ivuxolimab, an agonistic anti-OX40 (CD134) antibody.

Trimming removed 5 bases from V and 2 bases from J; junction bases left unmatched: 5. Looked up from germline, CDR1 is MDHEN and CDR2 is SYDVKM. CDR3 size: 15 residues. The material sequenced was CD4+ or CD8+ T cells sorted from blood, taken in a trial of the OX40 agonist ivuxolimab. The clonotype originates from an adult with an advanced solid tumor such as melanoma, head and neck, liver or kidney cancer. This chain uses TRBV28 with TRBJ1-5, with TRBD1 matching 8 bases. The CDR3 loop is CASSTDRVRNQPQHF. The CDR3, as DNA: TGTGCCAGCAGTACGGACAGGGTACGCAATCAGCCCCAGCATTTT.